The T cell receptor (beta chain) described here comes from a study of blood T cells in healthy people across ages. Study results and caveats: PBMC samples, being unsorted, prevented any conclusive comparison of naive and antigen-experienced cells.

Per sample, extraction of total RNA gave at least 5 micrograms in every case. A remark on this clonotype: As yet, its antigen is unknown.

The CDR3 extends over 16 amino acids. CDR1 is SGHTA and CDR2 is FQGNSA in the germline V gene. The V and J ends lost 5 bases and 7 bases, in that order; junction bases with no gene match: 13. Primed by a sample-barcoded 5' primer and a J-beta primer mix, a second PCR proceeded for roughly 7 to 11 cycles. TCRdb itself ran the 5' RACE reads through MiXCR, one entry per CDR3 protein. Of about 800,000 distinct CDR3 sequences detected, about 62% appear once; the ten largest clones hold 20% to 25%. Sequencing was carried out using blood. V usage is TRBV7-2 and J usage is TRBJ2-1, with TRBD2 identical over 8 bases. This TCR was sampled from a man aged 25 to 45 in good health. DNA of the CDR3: TGTGCCAGCAGCCCTTTGGGAAGCGGGAGTAGGAATGAGCAGTTCTTC. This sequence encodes CASSPLGSGSRNEQFF.